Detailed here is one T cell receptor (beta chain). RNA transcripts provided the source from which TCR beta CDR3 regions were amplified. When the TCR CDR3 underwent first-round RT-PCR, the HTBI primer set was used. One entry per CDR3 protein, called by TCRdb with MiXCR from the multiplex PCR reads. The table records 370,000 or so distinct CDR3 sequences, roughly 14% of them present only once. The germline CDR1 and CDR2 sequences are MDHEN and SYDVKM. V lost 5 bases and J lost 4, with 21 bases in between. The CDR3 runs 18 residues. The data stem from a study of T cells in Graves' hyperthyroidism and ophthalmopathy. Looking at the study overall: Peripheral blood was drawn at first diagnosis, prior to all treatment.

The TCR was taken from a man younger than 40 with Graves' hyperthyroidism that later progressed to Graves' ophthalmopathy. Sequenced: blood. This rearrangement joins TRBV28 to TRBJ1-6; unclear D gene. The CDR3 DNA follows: TGTGCCAGCAGTCCTCGGACGTCTACACGGGGATATAATTCACCCCTCCACTTT. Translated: CASSPRTSTRGYNSPLHF. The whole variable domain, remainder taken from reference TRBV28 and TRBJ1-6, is DVKVTQSSRYLVKRTGEKVFLECVQDMDHENMFWYRQDPGLGLRLIYFSYDVKMKEKGDIPEGYSVSREKKERFSLILESASTNQTSMYLCASSPRTSTRGYNSPLHFGNGTRLTVT.